This T cell receptor delta chain was sequenced for a study of DNA immune sequencing with unique molecular identifiers (dated by TCRdb to 2020 to 2022). With respect to the entire study: gammadelta T cells were enriched from buffy coats using immunomagnetic cell separation, and their genomic DNA was sequenced. Fluorescence-activated cell sorting was used to enrich gammadelta T cells from the PBMC of some eleven healthy individuals. For the enriched versus non-enriched comparison, approximately 100 ng enriched gammadelta T-cell DNA and 0.95 to 1 ug non-enriched PBMC DNA were sequenced. The study developed and validated an ultrasensitive DNA-based TRD repertoire sequencing method using PCR-introduced unique molecular identifiers. The method was checked using synthetic reference molecules and blood samples from healthy people. All donors were healthy people, and roughly nine of the donors were profiled using sorted gammadelta T cells from peripheral blood. Overall study results and their limits: Variation in TRD repertoire diversity was observed between healthy donors, with several donors found to be highly oligoclonal, in that the top 5 clonotypes exceeded half of productive molecules. Novel TRD sequences not targeted by the primers cannot be detected with the primer-based approach. Among clonotypes in healthy donors, the most frequent TRD rearrangement was TRDV2 paired with TRDJ1.

According to the germline V gene, CDR1 reads GEAIGNYY and CDR2 reads EKD. The CDR3, from cysteine to phenylalanine, totals 16 residues. Of all the DNA, just the CDR3 is kept, 48 bases in frame from base 1. The method was multiplex PCR. A 32-plex assay amplified the genomic DNA, with primers for all 8 TRDV and 4 TRDJ genes spanning the CDR3. During 2 to 3 cycles of barcoding PCR, a 12-nucleotide UMI was attached, and a second PCR using Illumina adapter primers followed. AMPure XP beads were used for library purification, and library quality was checked on a Fragment Analyzer with the HS NGS Fragment kit. Sequencing was run on an Illumina MiniSeq mid-output kit with around 20% PhiX and 150 cycles of paired-end reads. The study's own analysis went as follows. MIGEC version 1.2.9 was used to process the reads, grouping reads by UMI and building error-corrected consensus sequences. Post-processing used modified VDJtools version 1.2.1 scripts and the tcR R package. Identical DNA sequences were merged into single rows after TCRdb reprocessed the public reads with CATT. Here the V and J calls rest on TCRdb's processing, not on the authors' analysis. This sample holds a few thousand delta-chain clones; 10% to 15% were observed only once. 50% to 55% of the sample is held by the ten biggest clonotypes.

Points on this clone: Its specific antigen is unknown. The TCRdb protein, from a much larger clone, departs from this DNA's translation at residue 13, likely by read error; the protein shown derives from the DNA.

The specimen sequenced was gamma-delta T cells enriched from blood buffy coat, or unenriched PBMCs (not recorded which). The sequence derives from a human donor in good health. Recombination joined TRDV2 with TRDJ1, with a weak D call of TRDD3 (5 bases match). Here is the DNA: TGTGCCTGTGACCCTATTGGGAGATACAGAGCCGATAGACTCATCTTT. It is translated as CACDPIGRYRADRLIF.